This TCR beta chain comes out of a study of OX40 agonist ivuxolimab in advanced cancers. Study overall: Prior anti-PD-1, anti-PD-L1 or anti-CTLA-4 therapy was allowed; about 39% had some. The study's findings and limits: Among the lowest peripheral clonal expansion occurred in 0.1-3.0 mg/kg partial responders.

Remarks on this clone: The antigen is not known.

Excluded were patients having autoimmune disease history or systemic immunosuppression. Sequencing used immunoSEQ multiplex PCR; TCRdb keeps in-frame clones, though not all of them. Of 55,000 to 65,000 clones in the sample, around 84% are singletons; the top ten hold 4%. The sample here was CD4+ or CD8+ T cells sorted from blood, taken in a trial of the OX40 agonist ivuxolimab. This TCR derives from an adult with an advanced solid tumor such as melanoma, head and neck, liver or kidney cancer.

The CDR3 protein is CATSKQQLNTEAFF. Here the CDR3 DNA reads TGTGCCACCAGCAAGCAACAGTTGAACACTGAAGCTTTCTTT. The chain has TRBV15 and TRBJ1-1; no clear D. The CDR3 length is 14 residues. V was cut by 4 bases and J by 0 bases, with 9 bases left in between. In germline, CDR1 is LNHNV, CDR2 YYDKDF (reference sequence).